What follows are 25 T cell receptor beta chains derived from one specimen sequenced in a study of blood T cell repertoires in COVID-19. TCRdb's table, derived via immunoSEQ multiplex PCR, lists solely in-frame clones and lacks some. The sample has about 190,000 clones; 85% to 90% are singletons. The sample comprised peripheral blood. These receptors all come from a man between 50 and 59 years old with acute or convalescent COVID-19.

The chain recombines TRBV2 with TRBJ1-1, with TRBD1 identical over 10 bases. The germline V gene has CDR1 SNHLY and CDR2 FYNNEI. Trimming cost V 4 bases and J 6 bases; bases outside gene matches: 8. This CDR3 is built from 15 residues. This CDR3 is CASSGTDRGRSEAFF. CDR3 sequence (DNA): TGTGCCAGCAGTGGGACTGACAGGGGGCGATCTGAAGCTTTCTTT.

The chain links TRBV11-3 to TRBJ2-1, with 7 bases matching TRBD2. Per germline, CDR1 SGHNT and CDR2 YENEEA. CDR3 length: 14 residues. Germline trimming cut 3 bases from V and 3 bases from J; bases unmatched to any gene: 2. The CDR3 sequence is CASSFGGSYNEQFF. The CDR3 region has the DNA TGTGCCAGCAGCTTTGGCGGGAGCTACAATGAGCAGTTCTTC.

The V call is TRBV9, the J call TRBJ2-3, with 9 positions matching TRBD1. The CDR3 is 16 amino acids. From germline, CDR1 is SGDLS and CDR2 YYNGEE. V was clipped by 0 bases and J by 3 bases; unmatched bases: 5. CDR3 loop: CASSVEGQGGTDTQYF. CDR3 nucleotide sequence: TGTGCCAGCAGCGTAGAGGGACAGGGTGGGACAGATACGCAGTATTTT.

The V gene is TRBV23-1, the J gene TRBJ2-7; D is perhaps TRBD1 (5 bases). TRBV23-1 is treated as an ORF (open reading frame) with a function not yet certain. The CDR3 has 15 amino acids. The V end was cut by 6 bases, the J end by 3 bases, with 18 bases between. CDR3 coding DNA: TGCGCCAGCAGCCAGGACCAGGGATGGGGCTACGAGCAGTACTTC. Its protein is CASSQDQGWGYEQYF.

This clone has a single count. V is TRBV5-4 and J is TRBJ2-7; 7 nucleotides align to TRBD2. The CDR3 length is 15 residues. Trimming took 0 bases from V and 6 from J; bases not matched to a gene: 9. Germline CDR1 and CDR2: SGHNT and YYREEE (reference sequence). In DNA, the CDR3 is TGTGCCAGCAGCTTGGCAGGCGGGAGTCCGTCCGAGCAGTACTTC. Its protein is CASSLAGGSPSEQYF.

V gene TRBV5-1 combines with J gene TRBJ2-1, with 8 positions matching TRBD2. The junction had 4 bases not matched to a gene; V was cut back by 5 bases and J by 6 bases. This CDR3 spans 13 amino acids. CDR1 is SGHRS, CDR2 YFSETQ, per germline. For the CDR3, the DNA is TGCGCCAGCAGACTAGCGGAGCTCAATGAGCAGTTCTTC. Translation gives CASRLAELNEQFF.

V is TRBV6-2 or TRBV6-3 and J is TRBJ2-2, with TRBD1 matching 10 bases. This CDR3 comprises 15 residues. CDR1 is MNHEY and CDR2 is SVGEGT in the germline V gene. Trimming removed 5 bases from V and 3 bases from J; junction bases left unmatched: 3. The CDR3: CASSDGTGDTGELFF. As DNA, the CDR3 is TGTGCCAGCAGTGACGGGACAGGGGACACCGGGGAGCTGTTTTTT.

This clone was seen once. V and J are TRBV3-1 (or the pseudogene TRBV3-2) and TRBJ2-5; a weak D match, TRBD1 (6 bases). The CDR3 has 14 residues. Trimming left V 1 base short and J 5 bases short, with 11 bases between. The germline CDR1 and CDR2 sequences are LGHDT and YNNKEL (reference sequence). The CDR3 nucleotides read TGTGCCAGCAGCCAAGGTCAGGGGTACGAGACCCAGTACTTC. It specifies CASSQGQGYETQYF.

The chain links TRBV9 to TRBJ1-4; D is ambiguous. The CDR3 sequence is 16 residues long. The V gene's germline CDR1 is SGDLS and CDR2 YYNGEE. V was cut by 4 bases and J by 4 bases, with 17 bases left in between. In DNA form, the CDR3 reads TGTGCCAGCAGCCCACGGGTGGCCAGTGGTAATGAAAAACTGTTTTTT. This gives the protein CASSPRVASGNEKLFF.

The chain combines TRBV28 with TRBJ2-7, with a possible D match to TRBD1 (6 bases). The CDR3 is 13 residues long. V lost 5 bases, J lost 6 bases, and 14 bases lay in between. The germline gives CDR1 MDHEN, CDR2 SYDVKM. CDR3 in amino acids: CASSLQGFAEQYF. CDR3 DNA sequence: TGTGCCAGCAGTCTACAGGGTTTTGCCGAGCAGTACTTC.

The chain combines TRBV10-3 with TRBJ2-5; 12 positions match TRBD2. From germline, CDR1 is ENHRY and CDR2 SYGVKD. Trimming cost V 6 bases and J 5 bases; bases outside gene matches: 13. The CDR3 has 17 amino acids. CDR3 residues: CAIRAGLAGFGGETQYF. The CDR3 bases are TGTGCCATCAGGGCTGGACTAGCGGGATTCGGGGGGGAGACCCAGTACTTC.

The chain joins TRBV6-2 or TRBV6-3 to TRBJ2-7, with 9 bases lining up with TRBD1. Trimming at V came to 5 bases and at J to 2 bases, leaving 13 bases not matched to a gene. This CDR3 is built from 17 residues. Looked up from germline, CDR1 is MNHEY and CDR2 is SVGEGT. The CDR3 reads CASSPKRGTGMTYEQYF. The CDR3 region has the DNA TGTGCCAGCAGTCCCAAGAGGGGGACAGGGATGACCTACGAGCAGTACTTC.

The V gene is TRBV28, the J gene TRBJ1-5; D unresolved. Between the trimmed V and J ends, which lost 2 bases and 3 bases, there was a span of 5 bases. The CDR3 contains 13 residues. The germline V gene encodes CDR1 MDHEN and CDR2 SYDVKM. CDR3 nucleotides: TGTGCCAGCAGTTTAGCGGACAATCAGCCCCAGCATTTT. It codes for CASSLADNQPQHF.

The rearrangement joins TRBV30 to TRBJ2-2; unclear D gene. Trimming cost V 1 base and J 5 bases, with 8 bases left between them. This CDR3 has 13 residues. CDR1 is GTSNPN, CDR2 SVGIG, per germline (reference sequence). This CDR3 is CAWSERWTGELFF. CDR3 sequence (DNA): TGTGCCTGGAGTGAGAGGTGGACCGGGGAGCTGTTTTTT. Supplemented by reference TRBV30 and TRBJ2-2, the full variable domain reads SQTIHQWPATLVQPVGSPLSLECTVEGTSNPNLYWYRQAAGRGLQLLFYSVGIGQISSEVPQNLSASRPQDRQFILSSKKLLLSDSGFYLCAWSERWTGELFFGEGSRLTVL.

The CDR3 DNA is TGTGCCAGCAGTTCCATCTCGATAGGGGGCGTCACTGAAGCTTTCTTT. Translating gives CASSSISIGGVTEAFF. This chain connects TRBV27 to TRBJ1-1, with 7 bases fitting TRBD1. The CDR3 covers 16 residues. The V gene's germline CDR1 is MNHEY and CDR2 SMNVEV (reference sequence). V lost 4 bases and J lost 4; bases outside the gene matches: 12.

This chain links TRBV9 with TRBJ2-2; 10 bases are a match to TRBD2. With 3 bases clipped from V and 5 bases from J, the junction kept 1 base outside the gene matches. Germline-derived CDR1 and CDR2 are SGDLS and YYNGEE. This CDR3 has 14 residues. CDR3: CASSGAGGTGELFF. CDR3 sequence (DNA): TGTGCCAGCAGCGGAGCGGGGGGGACCGGGGAGCTGTTTTTT.

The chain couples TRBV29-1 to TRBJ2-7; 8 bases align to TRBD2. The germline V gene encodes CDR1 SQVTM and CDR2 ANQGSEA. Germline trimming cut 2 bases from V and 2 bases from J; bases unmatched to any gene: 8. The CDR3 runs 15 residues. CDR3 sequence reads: CSVEYEAGAPYEQYF. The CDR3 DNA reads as TGCAGCGTTGAATATGAAGCGGGAGCCCCCTACGAGCAGTACTTC.

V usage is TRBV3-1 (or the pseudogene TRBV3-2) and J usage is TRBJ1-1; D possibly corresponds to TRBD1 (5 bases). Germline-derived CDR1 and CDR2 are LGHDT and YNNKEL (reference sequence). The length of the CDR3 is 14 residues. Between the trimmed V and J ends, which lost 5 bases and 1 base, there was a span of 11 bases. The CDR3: CASSSGVRNTEAFF. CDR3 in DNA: TGTGCCAGCAGCTCGGGGGTACGGAACACTGAAGCTTTCTTT.

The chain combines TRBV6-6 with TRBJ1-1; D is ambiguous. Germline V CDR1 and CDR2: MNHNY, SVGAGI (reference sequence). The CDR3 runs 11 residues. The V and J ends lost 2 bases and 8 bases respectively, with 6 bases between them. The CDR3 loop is CASSYTGEAFF. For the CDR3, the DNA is TGTGCCAGCAGTTACACGGGGGAAGCTTTCTTT.

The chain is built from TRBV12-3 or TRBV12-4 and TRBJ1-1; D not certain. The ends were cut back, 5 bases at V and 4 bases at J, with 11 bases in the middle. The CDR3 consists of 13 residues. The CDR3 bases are TGTGCCAGCAGTAGAGGCGATGGCACTGAAGCTTTCTTT. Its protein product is CASSRGDGTEAFF.

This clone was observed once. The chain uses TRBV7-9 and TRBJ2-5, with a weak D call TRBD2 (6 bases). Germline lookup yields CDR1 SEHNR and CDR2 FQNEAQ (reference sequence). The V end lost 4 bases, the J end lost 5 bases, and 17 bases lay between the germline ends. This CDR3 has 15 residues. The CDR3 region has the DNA TGTGCCAGCAGCTCCCCGGCGACGGGGGTGGAGACCCAGTACTTC. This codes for CASSSPATGVETQYF.

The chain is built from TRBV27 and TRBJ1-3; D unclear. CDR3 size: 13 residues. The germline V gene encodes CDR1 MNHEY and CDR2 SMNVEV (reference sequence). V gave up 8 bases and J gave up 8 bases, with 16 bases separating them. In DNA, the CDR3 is TGTGCCAGCCATAGGGCGGGTACGGACACCATATATTTT. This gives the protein CASHRAGTDTIYF.

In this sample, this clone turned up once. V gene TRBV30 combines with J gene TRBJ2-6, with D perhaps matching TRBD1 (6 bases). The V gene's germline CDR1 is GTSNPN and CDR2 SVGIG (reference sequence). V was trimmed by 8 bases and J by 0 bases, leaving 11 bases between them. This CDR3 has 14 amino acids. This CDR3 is CATTGTSGANVLTF. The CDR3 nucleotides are TGTGCCACTACAGGGACCTCTGGGGCCAACGTCCTGACTTTC. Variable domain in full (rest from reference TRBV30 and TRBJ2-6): SQTIHQWPATLVQPVGSPLSLECTVEGTSNPNLYWYRQAAGRGLQLLFYSVGIGQISSEVPQNLSASRPQDRQFILSSKKLLLSDSGFYLCATTGTSGANVLTFGAGSRLTVL.

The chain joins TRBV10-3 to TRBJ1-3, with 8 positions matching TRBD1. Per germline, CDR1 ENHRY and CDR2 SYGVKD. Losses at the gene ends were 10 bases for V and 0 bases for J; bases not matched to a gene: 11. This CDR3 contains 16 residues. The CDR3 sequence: CATTRTGTLSGNTIYF. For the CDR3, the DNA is TGTGCCACCACGAGGACAGGGACCCTCTCTGGAAACACCATATATTTT.

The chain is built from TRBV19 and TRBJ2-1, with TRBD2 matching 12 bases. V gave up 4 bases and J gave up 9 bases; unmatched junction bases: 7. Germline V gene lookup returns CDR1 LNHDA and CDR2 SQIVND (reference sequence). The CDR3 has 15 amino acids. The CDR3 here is CASSRTSGKVGEQFF. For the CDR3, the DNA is TGTGCCAGTAGTAGGACTAGCGGGAAAGTTGGTGAGCAGTTCTTC.